A single sample gave rise to the 7 T cell receptor beta chains below, sequenced in a study of cytomegalovirus exposure and HLA in healthy donors. Sequencing was performed with immunoSEQ multiplex PCR; in TCRdb, only in-frame clones are kept and a portion is missing. The table shows approximately 160,000 clones, with about 90% occurring only once. The material sequenced was PBMCs. The receptor set was obtained from a man aged 18 to 29 in good health and CMV-seropositive.

CDR3 residues: CASRGQGISRWFF. The CDR3 nucleotides read TGTGCCAGCCGGGGACAGGGGATTTCGAGATGGTTCTTC. This chain uses TRBV28 with TRBJ2-1; 10 bases map to TRBD1. CDR1 is MDHEN, CDR2 SYDVKM, per germline. This CDR3 spans 13 amino acids. The V segment lost 8 bases and the J segment 15 bases; nucleotides outside the gene matches: 13.

This chain joins TRBV6-6 and TRBJ1-3, with D uncertain. The CDR3 is 14 residues long. Trimming stripped 2 bases from V and 4 bases from J, with 9 bases between. From germline, CDR1 is MNHNY and CDR2 SVGAGI (reference sequence). The CDR3 here is CASSYSVQGNTIYF. Here the CDR3 DNA reads TGTGCCAGCAGTTACAGTGTGCAGGGAAACACCATATATTTT.

This clone occurred a few times. The chain joins TRBV28 to TRBJ1-2; D might be TRBD1 (6 bases). There are 15 residues in the CDR3. CDR1 is MDHEN, CDR2 SYDVKM, per germline. V lost 7 bases, J lost 3 bases, and 18 bases lay in between. Here the CDR3 reads CASTTTGQGYYGYTF. The CDR3 DNA sequence: TGTGCCAGCACCACTACGGGCCAGGGGTACTATGGCTACACCTTC.

This sequence joins TRBV27 and TRBJ1-2, with TRBD1 matching over 10 bases. The junction had 8 bases not matched to a gene; V was cut back by 6 bases and J by 4 bases. Germline CDR1 MNHEY, CDR2 SMNVEV (reference sequence). This CDR3 is built from 15 residues. The CDR3 coding sequence is TGTGCCAGCAGCACCCGACAGGGGGCCGGCTATGGCTACACCTTC. Amino acid sequence: CASSTRQGAGYGYTF.

CDR3 DNA: TGTGCCAGCAGCTTAACCCGCGGGACAGGGAACACTGAAGCTTTCTTT. It is translated as CASSLTRGTGNTEAFF. This chain links TRBV7-8 with TRBJ1-1; 8 bases match TRBD1. Germline assignment: CDR1 SGHVS and CDR2 FQNEAQ. Unmatched junction bases numbered 6, after V lost 2 bases and J lost 1 base. The CDR3 consists of 16 residues.

This clone was seen repeatedly, ten times or more. The V gene is TRBV7-6, the J gene TRBJ2-2; D call uncertain. The CDR3 has 13 residues. Germline CDR1 and CDR2: SGHVS and FNYEAQ. The V and J ends lost 2 bases and 5 bases respectively, with 6 bases between them. DNA for the CDR3: TGTGCCAGCAGCTTAAGCTGGACCGGGGAGCTGTTTTTT. Amino acids: CASSLSWTGELFF.

V gene TRBV13 combines with J gene TRBJ1-2; 8 nucleotides match TRBD1. The CDR3 runs to 16 residues. CDR1 and CDR2 from the germline V gene are PRHDT and FYEKMQ (reference sequence). V lost 1 base and J lost 4; bases outside the gene matches: 8. The CDR3, as DNA: TGTGCCAGCAGCTTAGTAAGTCCGGGACAGGCCTATGGCTACACCTTC. Its protein product is CASSLVSPGQAYGYTF. The whole variable domain, remainder taken from reference TRBV13 and TRBJ1-2, is AAGVIQSPRHLIKEKRETATLKCYPIPRHDTVYWYQQGPGQDPQFLISFYEKMQSDKGSIPDRFSAQQFSDYHSELNMSSLELGDSALYFCASSLVSPGQAYGYTFGSGTRLTVV.